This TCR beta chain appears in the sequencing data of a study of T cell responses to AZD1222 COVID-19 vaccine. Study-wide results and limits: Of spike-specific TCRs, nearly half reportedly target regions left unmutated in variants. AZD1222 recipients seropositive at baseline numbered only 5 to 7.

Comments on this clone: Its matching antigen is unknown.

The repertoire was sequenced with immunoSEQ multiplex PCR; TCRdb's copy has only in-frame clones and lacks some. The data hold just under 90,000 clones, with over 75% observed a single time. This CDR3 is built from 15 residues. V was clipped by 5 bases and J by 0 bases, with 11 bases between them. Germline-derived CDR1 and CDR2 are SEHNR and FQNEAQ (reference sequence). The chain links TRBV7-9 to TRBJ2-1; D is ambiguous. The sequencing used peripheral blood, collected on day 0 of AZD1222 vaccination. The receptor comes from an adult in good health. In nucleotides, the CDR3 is TGTGCCAGCAGCCACAGCGAGAGCTCCTACAATGAGCAGTTCTTC. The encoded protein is CASSHSESSYNEQFF.